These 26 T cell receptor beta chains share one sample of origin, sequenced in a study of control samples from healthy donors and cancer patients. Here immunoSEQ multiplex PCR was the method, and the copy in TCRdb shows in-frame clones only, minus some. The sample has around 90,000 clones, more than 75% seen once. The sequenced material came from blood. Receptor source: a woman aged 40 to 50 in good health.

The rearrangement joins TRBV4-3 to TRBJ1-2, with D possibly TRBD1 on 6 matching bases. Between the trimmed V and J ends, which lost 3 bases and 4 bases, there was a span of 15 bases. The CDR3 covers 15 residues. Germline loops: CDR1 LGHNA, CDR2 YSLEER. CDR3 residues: CASSHQGPPFYGYTF. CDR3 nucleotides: TGCGCCAGCAGCCATCAGGGGCCTCCGTTCTATGGCTACACCTTC.

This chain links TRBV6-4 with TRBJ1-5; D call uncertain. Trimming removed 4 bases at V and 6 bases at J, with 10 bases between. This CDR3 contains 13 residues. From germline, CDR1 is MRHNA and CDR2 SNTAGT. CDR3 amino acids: CASSAEVGQPQHF. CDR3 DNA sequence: TGTGCCAGCAGTGCAGAGGTGGGTCAGCCCCAGCATTTT.

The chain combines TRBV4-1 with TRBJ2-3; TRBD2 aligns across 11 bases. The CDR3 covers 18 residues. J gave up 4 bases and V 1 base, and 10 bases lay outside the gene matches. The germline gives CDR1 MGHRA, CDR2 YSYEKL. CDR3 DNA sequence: TGCGCCAGCAGCCAAGCTCCTCCGACTAGCGGGGATTCAGATACGCAGTATTTT. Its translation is CASSQAPPTSGDSDTQYF.

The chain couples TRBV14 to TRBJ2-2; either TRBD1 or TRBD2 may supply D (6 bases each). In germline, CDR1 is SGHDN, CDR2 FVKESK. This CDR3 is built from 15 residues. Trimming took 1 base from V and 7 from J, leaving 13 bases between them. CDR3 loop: CASSQVGGRIGELFF. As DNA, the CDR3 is TGTGCCAGCAGCCAAGTCGGGGGCCGGATCGGGGAGCTGTTTTTT.

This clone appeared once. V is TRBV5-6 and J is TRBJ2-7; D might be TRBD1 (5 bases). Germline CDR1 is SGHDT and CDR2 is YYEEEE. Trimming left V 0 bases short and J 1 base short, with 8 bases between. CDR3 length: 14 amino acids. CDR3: CASSLEGLSYEQYF. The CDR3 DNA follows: TGTGCCAGCAGCTTGGAGGGGCTATCCTACGAGCAGTACTTC.

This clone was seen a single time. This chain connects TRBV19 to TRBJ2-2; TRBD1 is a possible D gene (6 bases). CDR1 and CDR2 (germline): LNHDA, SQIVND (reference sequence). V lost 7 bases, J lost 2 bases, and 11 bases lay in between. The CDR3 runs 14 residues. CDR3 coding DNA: TGTGCCAGTAAGACCAGGGGAAACACCGGGGAGCTGTTTTTT. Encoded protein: CASKTRGNTGELFF. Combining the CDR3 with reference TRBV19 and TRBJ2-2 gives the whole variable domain DGGITQSPKYLFRKEGQNVTLSCEQNLNHDAMYWYRQDPGQGLRLIYYSQIVNDFQKGDIAEGYSVSREKKESFPLTVTSAQKNPTAFYLCASKTRGNTGELFFGEGSRLTVL.

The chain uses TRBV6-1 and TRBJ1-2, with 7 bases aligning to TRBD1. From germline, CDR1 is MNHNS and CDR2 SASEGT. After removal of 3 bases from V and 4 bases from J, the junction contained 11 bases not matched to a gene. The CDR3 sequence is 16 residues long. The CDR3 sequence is CASSDPTGRAAYGYTF. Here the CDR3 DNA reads TGTGCCAGCAGTGACCCGACAGGGAGGGCCGCCTATGGCTACACCTTC.

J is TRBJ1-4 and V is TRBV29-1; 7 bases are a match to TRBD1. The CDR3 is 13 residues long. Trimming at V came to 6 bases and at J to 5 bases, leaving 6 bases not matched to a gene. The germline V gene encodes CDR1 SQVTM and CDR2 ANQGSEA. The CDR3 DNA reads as TGCAGCGTCCTGGGACAGAAAAATGAAAAACTGTTTTTT. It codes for CSVLGQKNEKLFF. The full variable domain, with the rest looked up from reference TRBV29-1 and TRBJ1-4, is SAVISQKPSRDICQRGTSLTIQCQVDSQVTMMFWYRQQPGQSLTLIATANQGSEATYESGFVIDKFPISRPNLTFSTLTVSNMSPEDSSIYLCSVLGQKNEKLFFGSGTQLSVL.

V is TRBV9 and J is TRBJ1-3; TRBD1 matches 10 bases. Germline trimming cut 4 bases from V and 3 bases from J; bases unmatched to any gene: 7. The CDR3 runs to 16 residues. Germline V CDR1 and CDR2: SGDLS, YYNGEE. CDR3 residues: CASSNSGQGYGNTIYF. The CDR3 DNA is TGTGCCAGCAGCAACTCGGGACAGGGGTATGGAAACACCATATATTTT.

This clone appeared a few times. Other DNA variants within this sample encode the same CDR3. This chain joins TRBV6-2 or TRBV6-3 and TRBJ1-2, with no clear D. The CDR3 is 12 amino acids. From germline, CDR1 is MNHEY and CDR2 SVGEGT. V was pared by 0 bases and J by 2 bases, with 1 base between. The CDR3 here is CASSYSNYGYTF. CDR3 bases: TGTGCCAGCAGTTACTCCAACTATGGCTACACCTTC.

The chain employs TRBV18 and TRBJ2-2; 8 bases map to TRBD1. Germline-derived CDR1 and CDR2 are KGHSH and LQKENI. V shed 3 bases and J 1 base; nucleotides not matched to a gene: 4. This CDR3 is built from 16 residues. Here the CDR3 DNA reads TGTGCCAGCTCACCGCTTGGGACAGGGAACACCGGGGAGCTGTTTTTT. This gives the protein CASSPLGTGNTGELFF.

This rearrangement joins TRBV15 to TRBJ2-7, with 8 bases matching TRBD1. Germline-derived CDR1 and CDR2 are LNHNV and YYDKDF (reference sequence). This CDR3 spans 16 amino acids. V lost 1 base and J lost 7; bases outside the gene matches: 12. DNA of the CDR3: TGTGCCACCAGCAGAGGGCAGGGGGCCTTGGGGTGGGAGCAGTACTTC. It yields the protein CATSRGQGALGWEQYF.

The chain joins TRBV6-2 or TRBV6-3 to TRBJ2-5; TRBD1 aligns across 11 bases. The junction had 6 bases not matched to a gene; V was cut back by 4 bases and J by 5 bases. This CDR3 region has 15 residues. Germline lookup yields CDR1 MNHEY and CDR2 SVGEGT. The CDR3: CASSSGTGGFETQYF. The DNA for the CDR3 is TGTGCCAGCAGTTCCGGGACAGGGGGTTTTGAGACCCAGTACTTC.

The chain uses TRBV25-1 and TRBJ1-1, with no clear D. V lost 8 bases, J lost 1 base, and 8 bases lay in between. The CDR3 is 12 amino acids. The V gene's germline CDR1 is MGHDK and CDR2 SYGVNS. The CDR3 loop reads CASRRGNTEAFF. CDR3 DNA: TGTGCCAGCCGGCGGGGGAACACTGAAGCTTTCTTT.

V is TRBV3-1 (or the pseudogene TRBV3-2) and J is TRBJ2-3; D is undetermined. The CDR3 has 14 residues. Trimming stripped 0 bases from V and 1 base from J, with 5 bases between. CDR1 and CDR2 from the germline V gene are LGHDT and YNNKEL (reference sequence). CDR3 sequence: CASSQDLGTDTQYF. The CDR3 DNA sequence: TGTGCCAGCAGCCAAGACCTCGGCACAGATACGCAGTATTTT.

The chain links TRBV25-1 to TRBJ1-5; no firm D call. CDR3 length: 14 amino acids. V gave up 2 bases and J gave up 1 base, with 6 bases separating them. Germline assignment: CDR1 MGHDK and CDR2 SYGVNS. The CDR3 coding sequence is TGTGCCAGCAGTGAACGCAGGAGCAATCAGCCCCAGCATTTT. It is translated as CASSERRSNQPQHF.

The CDR3 loop is CASSLGTGSNQPQHF. The CDR3 nucleotides read TGTGCCAGCAGCTTAGGGACAGGGAGCAATCAGCCCCAGCATTTT. This chain joins TRBV7-8 and TRBJ1-5; TRBD1 agrees at 8 bases. Germline CDR1 SGHVS, CDR2 FQNEAQ. V shed 1 base and J 1 base; nucleotides not matched to a gene: 0. This CDR3 is 15 amino acids long.

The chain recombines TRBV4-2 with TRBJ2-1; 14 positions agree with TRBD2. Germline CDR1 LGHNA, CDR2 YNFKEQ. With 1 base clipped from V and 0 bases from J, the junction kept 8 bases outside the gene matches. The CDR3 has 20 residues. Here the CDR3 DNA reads TGTGCCAGCAGCCAAGCCCGGACTAGCGGGGGGTCTAGCTCCTACAATGAGCAGTTCTTC. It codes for CASSQARTSGGSSSYNEQFF.

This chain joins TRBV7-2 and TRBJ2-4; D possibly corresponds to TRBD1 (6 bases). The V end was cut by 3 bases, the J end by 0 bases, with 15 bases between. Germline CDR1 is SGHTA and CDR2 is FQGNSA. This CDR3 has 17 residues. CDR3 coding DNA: TGTGCCAGCAGCTTTCCCAGGACAGTCTTAGCCAAAAACATTCAGTACTTC. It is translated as CASSFPRTVLAKNIQYF.

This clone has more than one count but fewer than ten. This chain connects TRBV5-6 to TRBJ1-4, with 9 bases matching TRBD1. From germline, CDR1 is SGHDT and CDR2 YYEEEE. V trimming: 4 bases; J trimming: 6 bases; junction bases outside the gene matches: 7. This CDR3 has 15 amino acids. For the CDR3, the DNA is TGTGCCAGCAGCGTAGGGCGGGACAGGGATGAAAAACTGTTTTTT. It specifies CASSVGRDRDEKLFF. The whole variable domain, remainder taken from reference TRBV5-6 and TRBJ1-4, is DAGVTQSPTHLIKTRGQQVTLRCSPKSGHDTVSWYQQALGQGPQFIFQYYEEEERQRGNFPDRFSGHQFPNYSSELNVNALLLGDSALYLCASSVGRDRDEKLFFGSGTQLSVL.

CDR3 coding DNA: TGTGCCACCAGAGTGCAGGGAAGCTACGAGCAGTACTTC. Protein product: CATRVQGSYEQYF. This chain connects TRBV15 to TRBJ2-7, with D possibly matching TRBD1 (5 bases). The V and J ends lost 6 bases and 3 bases respectively, with 12 bases between them. Germline CDR1 LNHNV, CDR2 YYDKDF (reference sequence). This CDR3 contains 13 residues.

This CDR3 reads CASMRTGGADTQYF. As DNA, the CDR3 is TGTGCCAGCATGAGGACAGGGGGCGCAGATACGCAGTATTTT. V gene TRBV2 combines with J gene TRBJ2-3; TRBD1 matches at 11 bases. The germline gives CDR1 SNHLY, CDR2 FYNNEI. The CDR3 consists of 14 residues. Unmatched junction bases numbered 4, after V lost 7 bases and J lost 4 bases. The variable domain in full, with the rest retrieved from reference TRBV2 and TRBJ2-3, is EPEVTQTPSHQVTQMGQEVILRCVPISNHLYFYWYRQILGQKVEFLVSFYNNEISEKSEIFDDQFSVERPDGSNFTLKIRSTKLEDSAMYFCASMRTGGADTQYFGPGTRLTVL.

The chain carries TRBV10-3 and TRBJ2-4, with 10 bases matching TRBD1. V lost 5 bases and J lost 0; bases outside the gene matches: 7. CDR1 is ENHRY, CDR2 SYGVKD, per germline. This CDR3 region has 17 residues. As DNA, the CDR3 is TGTGCCATCAGTTCCGGGACAGGGGATGTAGCCAAAAACATTCAGTACTTC. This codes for CAISSGTGDVAKNIQYF.

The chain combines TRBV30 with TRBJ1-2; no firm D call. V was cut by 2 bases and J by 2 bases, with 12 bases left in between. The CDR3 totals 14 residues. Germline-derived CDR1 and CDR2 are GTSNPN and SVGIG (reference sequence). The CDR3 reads CAWSRTGENYGYTF. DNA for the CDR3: TGTGCCTGGAGTCGGACTGGAGAAAACTATGGCTACACCTTC.

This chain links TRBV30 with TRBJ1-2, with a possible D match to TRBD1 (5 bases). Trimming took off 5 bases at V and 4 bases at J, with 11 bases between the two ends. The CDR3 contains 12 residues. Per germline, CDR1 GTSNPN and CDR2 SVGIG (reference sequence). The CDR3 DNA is TGTGCCTGGGGGACGTGGGGCTATGGCTACACCTTC. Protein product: CAWGTWGYGYTF. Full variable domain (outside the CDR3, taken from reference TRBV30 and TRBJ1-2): SQTIHQWPATLVQPVGSPLSLECTVEGTSNPNLYWYRQAAGRGLQLLFYSVGIGQISSEVPQNLSASRPQDRQFILSSKKLLLSDSGFYLCAWGTWGYGYTFGSGTRLTVV.

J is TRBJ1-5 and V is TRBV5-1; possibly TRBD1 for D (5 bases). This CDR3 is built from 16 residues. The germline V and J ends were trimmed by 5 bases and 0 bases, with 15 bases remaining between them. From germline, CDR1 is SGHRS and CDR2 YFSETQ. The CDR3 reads CASSPSGGYSNQPQHF. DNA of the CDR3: TGCGCCAGCAGTCCCAGCGGGGGTTATAGCAATCAGCCCCAGCATTTT. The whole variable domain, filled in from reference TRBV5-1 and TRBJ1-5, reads KAGVTQTPRYLIKTRGQQVTLSCSPISGHRSVSWYQQTPGQGLQFLFEYFSETQRNKGNFPGRFSGRQFSNSRSEMNVSTLELGDSALYLCASSPSGGYSNQPQHFGDGTRLSIL.